This T cell receptor (beta chain) emerged from a study of cytomegalovirus exposure and HLA in healthy donors. Study results and caveats: Rare sequences made up most TCRs, while some public TCRs were found in many donors. The authors listed about 170 TCR beta chains as cytomegalovirus-associated. Reports showed the classifier diagnosing cytomegalovirus status with high specificity and sensitivity.

Amplification used 60 Vbeta primers and 13 Jbeta primers. Clones were read by immunoSEQ multiplex PCR, and TCRdb kept only the in-frame ones, dropping some. The profile shows 19,000 or so clones, under 80% of them singletons. A note on this clone: The antigen is unknown.

The CDR3 is 15 amino acids. Germline CDR1 is GTSNPN and CDR2 is SVGIG (reference sequence). V lost 0 bases and J lost 2; bases outside the gene matches: 6. The V gene is TRBV30, the J gene TRBJ1-2, with TRBD1 identical over 7 bases. The specimen was PBMCs. The sequence was obtained from a man between 18 and 35 years old in good health and CMV-seronegative. CDR3 region: CAWSVGAGGNYGYTF. The CDR3 DNA follows: TGTGCCTGGAGTGTAGGGGCAGGGGGGAACTATGGCTACACCTTC.